A selection of T cell receptor beta chains follows, all from one sample in a study of long-term antiretroviral therapy in people with HIV. Generated by immunoSEQ multiplex PCR, the TCRdb table keeps only in-frame clones and is missing some. The sample includes approximately 29,000 clones, about 83% seen only once; the top ten take around 5.9%. The sample here was unsorted PBMCs, taken 0.4 years after starting antiretroviral therapy. The receptors were gathered from a man younger than 35 with HIV. Each CDR3 is given with its conserved first and last residue. A D gene is named only where the DNA matches it firmly. Rows may omit the clone size; those that give it use once, few, many or a size class.

j_call: TRBJ2-1; clone_size: NA; d_call: NA; v_call: TRBV5-1; cdr3_aa: CASSLGQIPVNEQFF; cdr3_nt: TGCGCCAGCAGCTTGGGGCAGATCCCCGTCAATGAGCAGTTCTTC
j_call: TRBJ2-7; clone_size: once; d_call: TRBD2; v_call: TRBV9; cdr3_aa: CASSVGTSGRGEQYF; cdr3_nt: TGTGCCAGCAGCGTGGGGACTAGCGGGAGAGGCGAGCAGTACTTC
j_call: TRBJ1-2; clone_size: NA; d_call: NA; v_call: TRBV19; cdr3_aa: CASWQEGGYTF; cdr3_nt: TGTGCGTCGTGGCAAGAGGGAGGCTACACCTTC
j_call: TRBJ2-2; clone_size: NA; d_call: TRBD2; v_call: TRBV9; cdr3_aa: CASSVFPTSAGTSGPHLTGELFF; cdr3_nt: TGTGCCAGCAGCGTTTTCCCCACCTCCGCCGGGACTAGCGGTCCCCATCTCACCGGGGAGCTGTTTTTT
j_call: TRBJ1-4; clone_size: NA; d_call: NA; v_call: TRBV21-1; cdr3_aa: CASRSTLSGDWANEKLFF; cdr3_nt: TGTGCCAGCAGATCAACCCTTTCAGGGGACTGGGCTAATGAAAAACTGTTTTTT
j_call: TRBJ2-1; clone_size: NA; d_call: NA; v_call: TRBV7-9; cdr3_aa: CASSIQKDEQFF; cdr3_nt: TGTGCCAGCAGCATCCAAAAAGACGAGCAGTTCTTC
j_call: TRBJ2-1; clone_size: NA; d_call: NA; v_call: TRBV13; cdr3_aa: CASSEGISYNEQFF; cdr3_nt: TGTGCCAGCAGCGAAGGAATTTCCTACAATGAGCAGTTCTTC
j_call: TRBJ1-5; clone_size: NA; d_call: TRBD1; v_call: TRBV5-1; cdr3_aa: CASSLAGGGQPQHF; cdr3_nt: TGCGCCAGCAGCTTGGCAGGGGGAGGGCAGCCCCAGCATTTT
j_call: TRBJ1-6; clone_size: NA; d_call: NA; v_call: TRBV7-2; cdr3_aa: CASSLEVGDSPLHF; cdr3_nt: TGTGCCAGCAGCTTAGAAGTAGGGGACTCACCCCTCCACTTT
j_call: TRBJ2-1; clone_size: NA; d_call: NA; v_call: TRBV5-1; cdr3_aa: CASSRARVNEQFF; cdr3_nt: TGCGCCAGCAGCCGGGCCAGGGTCAATGAGCAGTTCTTC
j_call: TRBJ2-1; clone_size: NA; d_call: TRBD2; v_call: TRBV10-3; cdr3_aa: CAVEVAGGQSGVQFF; cdr3_nt: TGTGCCGTGGAGGTAGCGGGGGGTCAATCGGGGGTGCAGTTCTTC
j_call: TRBJ2-1; clone_size: NA; d_call: NA; v_call: TRBV2; cdr3_aa: CATALPSRVNEQFF; cdr3_nt: TGTGCCACCGCCCTCCCCTCCCGGGTCAATGAGCAGTTCTTC
j_call: TRBJ1-2; clone_size: NA; d_call: NA; v_call: TRBV20-1; cdr3_aa: CSAWGPYGYTF; cdr3_nt: TGCAGTGCCTGGGGACCCTATGGCTACACCTTC
j_call: TRBJ2-5; clone_size: NA; d_call: NA; v_call: TRBV18; cdr3_aa: CASSPRGTKETQYF; cdr3_nt: TGTGCCAGCTCACCACGAGGGACAAAAGAGACCCAGTACTTC
j_call: TRBJ1-2; clone_size: NA; d_call: NA; v_call: TRBV5-4; cdr3_aa: CASSSTARGLYNYGYTF; cdr3_nt: TGTGCCAGCAGCTCGACCGCCAGGGGACTTTATAACTATGGCTACACCTTC
j_call: TRBJ1-2; clone_size: NA; d_call: TRBD1; v_call: TRBV5-6; cdr3_aa: CASSQTGGYGYTF; cdr3_nt: TGTGCCAGCAGTCAGACAGGGGGCTATGGCTACACCTTC
j_call: TRBJ2-3; clone_size: NA; d_call: NA; v_call: TRBV6-5; cdr3_aa: CASKRENVGDTQYF; cdr3_nt: TGTGCCAGCAAACGGGAGAACGTCGGAGATACGCAGTATTTT
j_call: TRBJ2-7; clone_size: NA; d_call: TRBD1; v_call: TRBV5-1; cdr3_aa: CASSATGSYEQYF; cdr3_nt: TGCGCCAGCAGCGCGACAGGGTCCTACGAGCAGTACTTC